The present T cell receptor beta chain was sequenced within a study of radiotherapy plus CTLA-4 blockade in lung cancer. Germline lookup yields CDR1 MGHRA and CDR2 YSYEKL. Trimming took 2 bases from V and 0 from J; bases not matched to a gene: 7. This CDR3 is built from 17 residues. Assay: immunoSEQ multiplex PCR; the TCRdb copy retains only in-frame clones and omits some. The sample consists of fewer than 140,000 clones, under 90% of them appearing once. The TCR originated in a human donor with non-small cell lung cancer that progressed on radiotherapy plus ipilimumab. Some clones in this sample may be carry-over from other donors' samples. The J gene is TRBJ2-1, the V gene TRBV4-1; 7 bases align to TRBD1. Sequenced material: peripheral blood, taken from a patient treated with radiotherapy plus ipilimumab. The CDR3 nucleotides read TGCGCCAGCAGCCAAAGAGGGGGCACGAGCTCCTACAATGAGCAGTTCTTC. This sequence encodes CASSQRGGTSSYNEQFF.